This TCR beta chain appears in the sequencing data of a study of cytomegalovirus exposure and HLA in healthy donors. The study, taken as a whole, reports: The classifier reportedly diagnosed cytomegalovirus status with high specificity and sensitivity. Later analysis identified a missense DCLRE1C variant that was linked to TCR beta V- and J-gene trimming. Sequencing likely caused a cluster of highly shared sequence variants.

This PCR relied on a set of 60 Vbeta primers and 13 Jbeta primers. Sequencing used immunoSEQ multiplex PCR; TCRdb keeps in-frame clones, though not all of them. The sample shows some 150,000 clones, 75% to 85% of them seen only once. Details on this clone: Its antigen remains unidentified.

V was clipped by 2 bases and J by 3 bases, with 10 bases between them. The CDR3 runs to 14 residues. CDR1 SGHTA and CDR2 FQGNSA come from the germline V gene. The chain employs TRBV7-2 and TRBJ1-2; D perhaps matches TRBD1 (6 bases). This clonotype was obtained from a woman aged 45 to 65 in good health and CMV-seropositive. Sequencing used PBMCs. The CDR3 spells CASSLRAGDYGYTF. CDR3 nucleotide sequence: TGTGCCAGCAGCTTACGGGCAGGGGACTATGGCTACACCTTC. Looking up the rest from reference TRBV7-2 and TRBJ1-2 gives the full variable domain: GAGVSQSPSNKVTEKGKDVELRCDPISGHTALYWYRQSLGQGLEFLIYFQGNSAPDKSGLPSDRFSAERTGGSVSTLTIQRTQQEDSAVYLCASSLRAGDYGYTFGSGTRLTVV.